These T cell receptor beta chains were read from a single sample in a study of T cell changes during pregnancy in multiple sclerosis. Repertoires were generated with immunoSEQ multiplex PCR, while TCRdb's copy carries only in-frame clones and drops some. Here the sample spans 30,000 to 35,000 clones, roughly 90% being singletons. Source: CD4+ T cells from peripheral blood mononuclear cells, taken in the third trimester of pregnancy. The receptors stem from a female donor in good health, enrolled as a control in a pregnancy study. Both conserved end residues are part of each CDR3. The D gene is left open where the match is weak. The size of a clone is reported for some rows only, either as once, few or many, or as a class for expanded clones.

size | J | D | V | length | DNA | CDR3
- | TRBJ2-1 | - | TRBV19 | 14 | TGTGCCAGTAGTATCGAGGGAGCGGGCAATGAGCAGTTCTTC | CASSIEGAGNEQFF
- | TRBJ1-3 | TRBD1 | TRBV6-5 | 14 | TGTGCCAGCAGGATGGGACAGGGTGGAAACACCATATATTTT | CASRMGQGGNTIYF
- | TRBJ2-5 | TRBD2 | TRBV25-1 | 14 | TGTGCCAGCAGTGGAGCGGGGTATCAAGAGACCCAGTACTTC | CASSGAGYQETQYF
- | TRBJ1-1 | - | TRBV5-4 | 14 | TGTGCCAGCAGCTTGGGGCGGCTGAACACTGAAGCTTTCTTT | CASSLGRLNTEAFF
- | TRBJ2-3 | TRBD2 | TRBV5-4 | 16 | TGTGCCAGCAGCAGAAGGACTAGCGGGGAACTAGATACGCAGTATTTT | CASSRRTSGELDTQYF
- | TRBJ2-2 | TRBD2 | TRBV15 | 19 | TGTGCCACCAGCAGAGTTGAAGACCGGCGGGCTAGCGGACCCGGGGAGCTGTTTTTT | CATSRVEDRRASGPGELFF
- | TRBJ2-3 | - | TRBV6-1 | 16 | TGTGCCAGCAGTGCCCTTCGGGGAGTGGGGAAGGATACGCAGTATTTT | CASSALRGVGKDTQYF
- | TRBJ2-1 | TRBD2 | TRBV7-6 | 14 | TGTGCCAGCAGCTTTCGACTAGCAGACAATGAGCAGTTCTTC | CASSFRLADNEQFF
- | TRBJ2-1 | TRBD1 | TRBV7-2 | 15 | TGTGCCAGCAGCTTACTGACAGGGTCCTACAATGAGCAGTTCTTC | CASSLLTGSYNEQFF
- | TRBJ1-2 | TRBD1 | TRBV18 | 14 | TGTGCCAGCTCACCCGGGACAGGGGACTATGGCTACACCTTC | CASSPGTGDYGYTF
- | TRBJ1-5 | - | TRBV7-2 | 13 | TGTGCCAGCAGCCCCGGGAGCCTGGAGCCCCAGCATTTT | CASSPGSLEPQHF
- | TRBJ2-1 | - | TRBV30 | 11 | TGTGCCTGGGCCCGCGGTAATGAGCAGTTCTTC | CAWARGNEQFF
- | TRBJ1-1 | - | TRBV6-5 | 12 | TGTGCCAGCAGTAGCGGACAGAGTGGGGCTTTCTTT | CASSSGQSGAFF
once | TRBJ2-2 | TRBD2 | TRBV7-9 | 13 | TGTGCCAGCAGCCCCCGGGGGGCCGGGGAGCTGTTTTTT | CASSPRGAGELFF
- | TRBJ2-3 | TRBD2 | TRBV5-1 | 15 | TGCGCCAGCAGCGGAGCGGGAGGAACCCCAGATACGCAGTATTTT | CASSGAGGTPDTQYF
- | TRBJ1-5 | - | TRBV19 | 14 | TGTGCCAGTACCCCGACGGGTCCGGGGCAGCCCCAGCATTTT | CASTPTGPGQPQHF
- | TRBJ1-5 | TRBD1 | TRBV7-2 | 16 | TGTGCCAGCAGCTTAGATGGGACAGGGGTAAATCAGCCCCAGCATTTT | CASSLDGTGVNQPQHF
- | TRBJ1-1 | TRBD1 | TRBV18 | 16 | TGTGCCAGCTCACCAGGGGTGGGACAGGGAGTGGCTGAAGCTTTCTTT | CASSPGVGQGVAEAFF
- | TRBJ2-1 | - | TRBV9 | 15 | TGTGCCAGCAGCCCTAGATCGGGAAACTACAATGAGCAGTTCTTC | CASSPRSGNYNEQFF
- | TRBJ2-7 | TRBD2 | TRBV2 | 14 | TGTGCCAGCAGTGAAGCGGGAGGGCCAAACGAGCAGTACTTC | CASSEAGGPNEQYF
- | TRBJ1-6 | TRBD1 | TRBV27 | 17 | TGTGCCAGCAGGCCGACGTCCCGGGACAGCCCAAGGGGGCCCCTCCACTTT | CASRPTSRDSPRGPLHF
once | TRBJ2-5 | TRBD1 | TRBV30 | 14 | TGTGCCTGGAGTAGGCAGGGGGCTGCAGAGACCCAGTACTTC | CAWSRQGAAETQYF
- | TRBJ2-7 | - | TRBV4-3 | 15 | TGCGCCAGCAGCCAAAACGACGCGGAACCCTACGAGCAGTACTTC | CASSQNDAEPYEQYF
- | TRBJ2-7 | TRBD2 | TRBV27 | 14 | TGTGCCAGCAGTCCCCGGGAGGTCTCCTACGAGCAGTACTTC | CASSPREVSYEQYF
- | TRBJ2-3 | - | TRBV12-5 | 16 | TGTGCTAGTGTCCCGTGGGGAGCGGGCCTCACAGATACGCAGTATTTT | CASVPWGAGLTDTQYF
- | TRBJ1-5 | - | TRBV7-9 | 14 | TGTGCCAGCAGCTTGTCGGCTGGGCATCAGCCCCAGCATTTT | CASSLSAGHQPQHF
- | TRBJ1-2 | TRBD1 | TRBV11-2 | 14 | TGTGCCAGCAGCTCGGGACAGGGGGCTGGAGGCTACACCTTC | CASSSGQGAGGYTF